Listed below are T cell receptor beta chains from one sample, sequenced in a study of T cell responses to AZD1222 COVID-19 vaccine. The table came from immunoSEQ multiplex PCR; TCRdb's copy has only in-frame clones and leaves some out. The sample includes around 140,000 clones, roughly 93% of them seen just once. The sample in question was peripheral blood, obtained on day 0 of AZD1222 vaccination. These receptors came from an adult in good health. The CDR3 runs from the conserved cysteine through the conserved F or W. The D gene is left open where the match is weak. Rows may omit the clone size; those that give it use once, few, many or a size class.

clone_size: NA
v_call: TRBV12-5
j_call: TRBJ2-1
d_call: NA
cdr3_nt: TGTGCTAGTGGTTTGGTACTTCGGGCTCAGTGGGGTGGTGAGCAGTTCTTC
cdr3_aa: CASGLVLRAQWGGEQFF

clone_size: NA
v_call: TRBV7-9
j_call: TRBJ2-3
d_call: NA
cdr3_nt: TGTGCCAGCAGCCCCGTTGGCGGGTACACAGATACGCAGTATTTT
cdr3_aa: CASSPVGGYTDTQYF

clone_size: NA
v_call: TRBV28
j_call: TRBJ2-2
d_call: TRBD2
cdr3_nt: TGTGCCAGCATCAATCCTAGCGGGAGAACCGGGGAGCTGTTTTTT
cdr3_aa: CASINPSGRTGELFF

clone_size: NA
v_call: TRBV7-3
j_call: TRBJ2-5
d_call: TRBD2
cdr3_nt: TGTGCCAGCAGCTCCGGACTAGCGGGAGGGACCCAGTACTTC
cdr3_aa: CASSSGLAGGTQYF

clone_size: NA
v_call: TRBV19
j_call: TRBJ2-3
d_call: NA
cdr3_nt: TGTGCCAGTGACCCTTCCCGAGGGGGAGGGCATCAGTATTTT
cdr3_aa: CASDPSRGGGHQYF

clone_size: once
v_call: TRBV5-1
j_call: TRBJ2-3
d_call: NA
cdr3_nt: TGCGCCAGCAGCTTGGAGGTCAGGGAGGCAGATACGCAGTATTTT
cdr3_aa: CASSLEVREADTQYF

clone_size: once
v_call: TRBV29-1
j_call: TRBJ2-2
d_call: NA
cdr3_nt: TGCAGCGTACTCCCTGGAGCCACCGGGGAGCTGTTTTTT
cdr3_aa: CSVLPGATGELFF

clone_size: NA
v_call: TRBV3-1/TRBV3-2
j_call: TRBJ2-1
d_call: TRBD2
cdr3_nt: TGTGCCAGCAGCCAAGGGACTAGCGGGAGAGAAGGGTACAATGAGCAGTTCTTC
cdr3_aa: CASSQGTSGREGYNEQFF

clone_size: NA
v_call: TRBV29-1
j_call: TRBJ2-7
d_call: TRBD1
cdr3_nt: TGCAGCGTTGAAGCACCGACAGGGTTGAGATCCTACGAGCAGTACTTC
cdr3_aa: CSVEAPTGLRSYEQYF

clone_size: once
v_call: TRBV5-1
j_call: TRBJ2-1
d_call: TRBD1
cdr3_nt: TGCGCCAGCAGCTCCGCCGGGACAGGGGTGAATGAGCAGTTCTTC
cdr3_aa: CASSSAGTGVNEQFF

clone_size: once
v_call: TRBV5-1
j_call: TRBJ1-4
d_call: NA
cdr3_nt: TGCGCCAGCAGCTTGGGGGGGTACCGTAATGAAAAACTGTTTTTT
cdr3_aa: CASSLGGYRNEKLFF

clone_size: once
v_call: TRBV13
j_call: TRBJ2-1
d_call: NA
cdr3_nt: TGTGCCAGCAGCTCCGGGACGCGTCCCTACAATGAGCAGTTCTTC
cdr3_aa: CASSSGTRPYNEQFF

clone_size: few
v_call: TRBV6-2/TRBV6-3
j_call: TRBJ2-7
d_call: TRBD2
cdr3_nt: TGTGCCAGCAGTAACCCGCTAGCGGGCTCCTACGAGCAGTACTTC
cdr3_aa: CASSNPLAGSYEQYF

clone_size: NA
v_call: TRBV19
j_call: TRBJ2-1
d_call: TRBD1
cdr3_nt: TGTGCCACCACAGGGGGTTCCTACAATGAGCAGTTCTTC
cdr3_aa: CATTGGSYNEQFF

clone_size: NA
v_call: TRBV5-1
j_call: TRBJ2-5
d_call: NA
cdr3_nt: TGCGCCAGCAGCTTCGGGGTCGGAGAAGAGACCCAGTACTTC
cdr3_aa: CASSFGVGEETQYF

clone_size: NA
v_call: TRBV5-1
j_call: TRBJ2-1
d_call: TRBD1
cdr3_nt: TGCGCCAGCAGTCCCACAGGGGTGGGGCAGTTCTTC
cdr3_aa: CASSPTGVGQFF

clone_size: NA
v_call: TRBV2
j_call: TRBJ1-1
d_call: NA
cdr3_nt: TGTGCCAGCAGGGACGGGGGGGCTGAAGCTTTCTTT
cdr3_aa: CASRDGGAEAFF

clone_size: NA
v_call: TRBV30
j_call: TRBJ1-2
d_call: TRBD1
cdr3_nt: TGTGCCTGGAGCCGAGGGACAGGGGATGGCTACACCTTC
cdr3_aa: CAWSRGTGDGYTF

clone_size: NA
v_call: TRBV3-1/TRBV3-2
j_call: TRBJ2-2
d_call: NA
cdr3_nt: TGTGCCAGCAGTCAAAGAGGGGGTACCGGGGAGCTGTTTTTT
cdr3_aa: CASSQRGGTGELFF

clone_size: NA
v_call: TRBV5-1
j_call: TRBJ2-3
d_call: NA
cdr3_nt: TGCGCCAGCAGCTTGGACGGACTGGATACGCAGTATTTT
cdr3_aa: CASSLDGLDTQYF

clone_size: few
v_call: TRBV30
j_call: TRBJ1-1
d_call: NA
cdr3_nt: TGTGCCTGGAGTTCGGGACGCCTTATGAACACTGAAGCTTTCTTT
cdr3_aa: CAWSSGRLMNTEAFF

clone_size: NA
v_call: TRBV4-1
j_call: TRBJ2-7
d_call: TRBD2
cdr3_nt: TGCGCCAGCAGCCAAGGCCTAGCGGCCTCCTACGAGCAGTACTTC
cdr3_aa: CASSQGLAASYEQYF

clone_size: NA
v_call: TRBV12-5
j_call: TRBJ2-1
d_call: TRBD1
cdr3_nt: TGTGCTAGTGGACCCATGACAGGGGGCTATGAGCAGTTCTTC
cdr3_aa: CASGPMTGGYEQFF

clone_size: NA
v_call: TRBV28
j_call: TRBJ2-1
d_call: TRBD2
cdr3_nt: TGTGCCAGCAGTCCGAATTCTGGACTAGCGGGCAAAACCTACAATGAGCAGTTCTTC
cdr3_aa: CASSPNSGLAGKTYNEQFF

clone_size: NA
v_call: TRBV18
j_call: TRBJ2-2
d_call: NA
cdr3_nt: TGTGCCAGCTCACCACTAACACTCAGGAACACCGGGGAGCTGTTTTTT
cdr3_aa: CASSPLTLRNTGELFF

clone_size: NA
v_call: TRBV6-5
j_call: TRBJ1-1
d_call: NA
cdr3_nt: TGTGCCAGCAGTTATTTAACTGAAGCTTTCTTT
cdr3_aa: CASSYLTEAFF

clone_size: few
v_call: TRBV4-1
j_call: TRBJ2-7
d_call: NA
cdr3_nt: TGCGCCAGCAGCCAAGATGACCGCTACGAGCAGTACTTC
cdr3_aa: CASSQDDRYEQYF

clone_size: NA
v_call: TRBV28
j_call: TRBJ1-1
d_call: TRBD1
cdr3_nt: TGTGCCAGCAGTACTGGGCAGGGGGTGAACACTGAAGCTTTCTTT
cdr3_aa: CASSTGQGVNTEAFF

clone_size: NA
v_call: TRBV2
j_call: TRBJ2-5
d_call: NA
cdr3_nt: TGTGCCAGCTCGACAGCTGGGACCCAGTACTTC
cdr3_aa: CASSTAGTQYF

clone_size: NA
v_call: TRBV28
j_call: TRBJ1-1
d_call: NA
cdr3_nt: TGTGCCAGCAGTTTAAGGGCGGTGAACACTGAAGCTTTCTTT
cdr3_aa: CASSLRAVNTEAFF

clone_size: NA
v_call: TRBV15
j_call: TRBJ2-1
d_call: NA
cdr3_nt: TGTGCCACCAGCAGGGACCCTAACAATGAGCAGTTCTTC
cdr3_aa: CATSRDPNNEQFF

clone_size: NA
v_call: TRBV11-2
j_call: TRBJ2-1
d_call: TRBD2
cdr3_nt: TGTGCCAGCAGCCTCCGGGGGGTCGCCTACAATGAGCAGTTCTTC
cdr3_aa: CASSLRGVAYNEQFF

clone_size: NA
v_call: TRBV2
j_call: TRBJ2-1
d_call: TRBD2
cdr3_nt: TGTGCCAGCAGTGATTGGACTAGCGGCCCCAACAATGAGCAGTTCTTC
cdr3_aa: CASSDWTSGPNNEQFF

clone_size: NA
v_call: TRBV15
j_call: TRBJ1-1
d_call: NA
cdr3_nt: TGTGCCACCAGCAGAGATGTGGGGCTACTGAACACTGAAGCTTTCTTT
cdr3_aa: CATSRDVGLLNTEAFF

clone_size: NA
v_call: TRBV5-1
j_call: TRBJ2-5
d_call: NA
cdr3_nt: TGCGCCAGCAGCTTCGACGGTAATCCTCGGGAGACCCAGTACTTC
cdr3_aa: CASSFDGNPRETQYF

clone_size: NA
v_call: TRBV6-4
j_call: TRBJ2-3
d_call: TRBD2
cdr3_nt: TGTGCCAGCAGTGCCACTAGCGACACAGATACGCAGTATTTT
cdr3_aa: CASSATSDTDTQYF

clone_size: NA
v_call: TRBV5-1
j_call: TRBJ2-5
d_call: TRBD1
cdr3_nt: TGCGCCAGCAGCTTGAACGGACAGGGCTTGCAAGAGACCCAGTACTTC
cdr3_aa: CASSLNGQGLQETQYF

clone_size: NA
v_call: TRBV11-2
j_call: TRBJ2-2
d_call: NA
cdr3_nt: TGTGCCAGCAGTTCACAGACAGGAACGAACACCGGGGAGCTGTTTTTT
cdr3_aa: CASSSQTGTNTGELFF

clone_size: few
v_call: TRBV7-9
j_call: TRBJ2-7
d_call: NA
cdr3_nt: TGTGCCAGCAGCTCTATCGACAGGTCCTACGAGCAGTACTTC
cdr3_aa: CASSSIDRSYEQYF

clone_size: NA
v_call: TRBV5-1
j_call: TRBJ1-3
d_call: NA
cdr3_nt: TGCGCCAGCAGCAACGACCGCGCAGGGAGCTCTGGAAACACCATATATTTT
cdr3_aa: CASSNDRAGSSGNTIYF

clone_size: NA
v_call: TRBV28
j_call: TRBJ1-1
d_call: NA
cdr3_nt: TGTGCCAGCAGTTTTGGCAGGGCTTTAAGGGACACTGAAGCTTTCTTT
cdr3_aa: CASSFGRALRDTEAFF